The 21 T cell receptor beta chains presented below share a single source sample, sequenced in a study of OX40 agonist ivuxolimab in advanced cancers. Only in-frame clones appear in the TCRdb table, and some are missing; sequencing was by immunoSEQ multiplex PCR. The profile shows over 65,000 clones, 85% to 90% of them singletons. Sequences were derived from CD4+ or CD8+ T cells sorted from blood, sampled in a trial of the OX40 agonist ivuxolimab. The receptors come from an adult with an advanced solid tumor such as melanoma, head and neck, liver or kidney cancer.

This chain uses TRBV9 with TRBJ2-5; TRBD1 matches 9 bases. V shed 4 bases, J shed 5 bases, and the junction held 6 bases outside the gene matches. CDR3 size: 14 residues. From germline, CDR1 is SGDLS and CDR2 YYNGEE. CDR3 nucleotides: TGTGCCAGCAGCATACAGGGGGCTGATGAGACCCAGTACTTC. Amino acids: CASSIQGADETQYF.

This chain connects TRBV28 to TRBJ2-3, with a possible D match to TRBD1 (6 bases). Germline V lookup: CDR1 MDHEN, CDR2 SYDVKM. V lost 3 bases, J lost 10 bases, and 14 bases lay in between. The CDR3 has 13 amino acids. CDR3 sequence reads: CASSFPGQLPQYF. For the CDR3, the DNA is TGTGCCAGCAGTTTCCCCGGACAGCTCCCGCAGTATTTT.

The J gene is TRBJ2-5, the V gene TRBV5-4; D call uncertain. This CDR3 is built from 13 residues. Germline-derived CDR1 and CDR2 are SGHNT and YYREEE (reference sequence). Trimming cost V 2 bases and J 3 bases, with 8 bases left between them. The CDR3 sequence: CASSLNNEETQYF. CDR3 DNA sequence: TGTGCCAGCAGCTTAAACAACGAAGAGACCCAGTACTTC. Complete variable domain (other parts from reference TRBV5-4 and TRBJ2-5): ETGVTQSPTHLIKTRGQQVTLRCSSQSGHNTVSWYQQALGQGPQFIFQYYREEENGRGNFPPRFSGLQFPNYSSELNVNALELDDSALYLCASSLNNEETQYFGPGTRLLVL.

The chain joins TRBV10-1 to TRBJ2-1; 8 bases match TRBD2. This CDR3 comprises 14 residues. The germline V gene has CDR1 WNHNN and CDR2 SYGVQD (reference sequence). With V trimmed by 6 bases and J by 8 bases, 9 bases remained unmatched. CDR3 loop: CASSPGTRGDEQFF. CDR3 coding DNA: TGCGCCAGCAGCCCCGGGACTAGGGGGGATGAGCAGTTCTTC.

The chain links TRBV5-6 to TRBJ2-3; no firm D call. V lost 0 bases and J 7 bases, leaving 6 bases between the germline ends. Germline CDR1 SGHDT, CDR2 YYEEEE. The CDR3 is made up of 12 amino acids. The CDR3 DNA reads as TGTGCCAGCAGCTTGGCCGGGTATACGCAGTATTTT. This translates into CASSLAGYTQYF.

This clone was found a few times. The chain couples TRBV5-1 to TRBJ2-5; no definite D call. V was pared by 3 bases and J by 1 base, with 7 bases between. CDR3 length equals 13 residues. Germline assignment: CDR1 SGHRS and CDR2 YFSETQ. This CDR3 is CASSYGTQETQYF. CDR3 nucleotide sequence: TGCGCCAGCAGCTACGGTACCCAAGAGACCCAGTACTTC.

This clone was recorded only once. J is TRBJ2-1 and V is TRBV28; D gene ambiguous. The V end was cut by 3 bases, the J end by 7 bases, with 4 bases between. The CDR3 runs 11 residues. Germline V lookup: CDR1 MDHEN, CDR2 SYDVKM. The CDR3 region has the DNA TGTGCCAGCAGTTTGCTTAATGAGCAGTTCTTC. This encodes CASSLLNEQFF.

The chain carries TRBV5-1 and TRBJ1-1, with D unclear. The CDR3 runs 15 residues. Trimming pared 0 bases from V and 0 bases from J, leaving 9 bases between. Germline CDR1 reads SGHRS; CDR2 reads YFSETQ. In nucleotides, the CDR3 is TGCGCCAGCAGCTTGGGTGGACGAATGAACACTGAAGCTTTCTTT. Amino acid sequence: CASSLGGRMNTEAFF.

This chain connects TRBV29-1 to TRBJ1-4, with D hard to call. V lost 5 bases to trimming and J lost 1 base, with 14 bases between them. Germline CDR1 SQVTM, CDR2 ANQGSEA. The CDR3 runs to 15 residues. The chain's CDR3 is CSVIAEAGTNEKLFF. DNA of the CDR3: TGCAGCGTTATTGCCGAGGCGGGAACTAATGAAAAACTGTTTTTT.

The gene calls are TRBV30 and TRBJ2-5; D call uncertain. Trimming removed 4 bases at V and 0 bases at J, with 15 bases between. Germline V lookup: CDR1 GTSNPN, CDR2 SVGIG (reference sequence). This CDR3 has 15 residues. Written as DNA, the CDR3 is TGTGCCTGGAAGGGTCGTAGCCCGTACCAAGAGACCCAGTACTTC. Protein: CAWKGRSPYQETQYF.

The chain recombines TRBV30 with TRBJ1-1, with 8 bases identical to TRBD1. V was pared by 7 bases and J by 4 bases, with 5 bases of the junction left unmatched. The CDR3 extends over 12 amino acids. Germline V gives CDR1 GTSNPN, CDR2 SVGIG (reference sequence). The CDR3 sequence is CAYRGGFTEAFF. For the CDR3, the DNA is TGTGCCTACAGGGGGGGCTTCACTGAAGCTTTCTTT.

This clone has a single count. The chain uses TRBV5-1 and TRBJ2-1; TRBD2 agrees at 8 bases. CDR1 and CDR2 (germline): SGHRS, YFSETQ. With 0 bases clipped from V and 0 bases from J, the junction kept 5 bases outside the gene matches. The CDR3 totals 17 residues. The CDR3 bases are TGCGCCAGCAGCTTGGCTAGCGGGTGGATCTCCTACAATGAGCAGTTCTTC. Translating gives CASSLASGWISYNEQFF.

The gene calls are TRBV25-1 and TRBJ1-1, with D possibly TRBD1 on 6 matching bases. CDR1 is MGHDK and CDR2 is SYGVNS in the germline V gene. The CDR3 length is 14 residues. The ends were cut back, 8 bases at V and 4 bases at J, with 17 bases in the middle. The CDR3 nucleotides read TGTGCCAGCTGTCGTGAGGGGGAAGGCACTGAAGCTTTCTTT. This translates into CASCREGEGTEAFF.

The genes are TRBV6-1 and TRBJ2-4; a possible D gene is TRBD1 (6 bases). Germline V gene sequence: CDR1 MNHNS, CDR2 SASEGT. The V end lost 7 bases, the J end lost 7 bases, and 17 bases lay between the germline ends. This CDR3 is 14 amino acids long. For the CDR3, the DNA is TGTGCCAGCACCCCAGGGCAGGGGATCAACATTCAGTACTTC. Translating it yields CASTPGQGINIQYF.

The rearrangement joins TRBV29-1 to TRBJ2-5, with 8 positions matching TRBD1. The germline V gene has CDR1 SQVTM and CDR2 ANQGSEA. With V trimmed by 4 bases and J by 1 base, 5 bases remained unmatched. This CDR3 region has 14 residues. CDR3 DNA: TGCAGCGTTGGGCAGGGGGCCTTCCAAGAGACCCAGTACTTC. Encoded protein: CSVGQGAFQETQYF.

The chain carries TRBV15 and TRBJ2-1; D is unclear. Trimming took 0 bases from V and 3 from J, leaving 12 bases between them. The CDR3 has 16 residues. CDR1 is LNHNV, CDR2 YYDKDF, per germline (reference sequence). CDR3 region: CATSRDLRLYYNEQFF. Here the CDR3 DNA reads TGTGCCACCAGCAGAGATCTGAGATTATACTACAATGAGCAGTTCTTC.

The rearrangement joins TRBV5-1 to TRBJ1-6; 8 bases line up with TRBD1. There are 15 residues in the CDR3. The V segment lost 0 bases and the J segment 7 bases; nucleotides outside the gene matches: 3. The germline gives CDR1 SGHRS, CDR2 YFSETQ. The CDR3 DNA reads TGCGCCAGCAGCTTGGGGACAGGGAGGAATTCACCCCTCCACTTT. It encodes CASSLGTGRNSPLHF.

This sequence joins TRBV28 and TRBJ2-1; 11 bases map to TRBD2. This CDR3 contains 15 residues. With V trimmed by 3 bases and J by 10 bases, 8 bases remained unmatched. CDR1 and CDR2 (germline): MDHEN, SYDVKM. CDR3 DNA sequence: TGTGCCAGCAGTTTCGAGACTAGCGGGAAACGCGAGCAGTTCTTC. It encodes CASSFETSGKREQFF.

A word on this clone: In the same sample, other DNA sequences code for this CDR3. The chain recombines TRBV6-5 with TRBJ2-2; D remains ambiguous. Trimming stripped 7 bases from V and 2 bases from J, with 8 bases between. CDR1 is MNHEY, CDR2 SVGAGI, per germline. This CDR3 has 13 amino acids. Here the CDR3 DNA reads TGTGCCAGCACCTCAGCTAACACCGGGGAGCTGTTTTTT. This sequence encodes CASTSANTGELFF.

The chain links TRBV2 to TRBJ2-2; D may be TRBD1 or TRBD2 (5 bases each). The CDR3 sequence is 16 residues long. The V end lost 6 bases, the J end lost 6 bases, and 20 bases lay between the germline ends. Germline V gene data show CDR1 as SNHLY and CDR2 as FYNNEI. The DNA for the CDR3 is TGTGCCAGCAGGTGGGACGCCTCCTTGGTCCCCGGGGAGCTGTTTTTT. Protein: CASRWDASLVPGELFF.

The V call is TRBV9, the J call TRBJ1-2; perhaps TRBD1 as D (6 bases). Trimming took off 0 bases at V and 3 bases at J, with 12 bases between the two ends. Germline values: CDR1 SGDLS, CDR2 YYNGEE. The CDR3 is 15 amino acids. The CDR3 DNA sequence: TGTGCCAGCAGCGTAGGAAAAACAGGGCACTATGGCTACACCTTC. Protein product: CASSVGKTGHYGYTF. Drawing the rest from reference TRBV9 and TRBJ1-2, the complete variable domain is DSGVTQTPKHLITATGQRVTLRCSPRSGDLSVYWYQQSLDQGLQFLIQYYNGEERAKGNILERFSAQQFPDLHSELNLSSLELGDSALYFCASSVGKTGHYGYTFGSGTRLTVV.